This is a list of T cell receptor beta chains from one sample in a study of control samples from healthy donors and cancer patients. The repertoire was sequenced with immunoSEQ multiplex PCR; TCRdb's copy has only in-frame clones and lacks some. The sample includes 120,000 to 150,000 clones, roughly 89% seen only once; the top ten take just under 5%. The sample was blood. Receptors originate from a man aged 30 to 45 in good health. Each CDR3 is given with its conserved first and last residue. Each record gives: clone size, J gene, V gene, D gene, CDR3 DNA, CDR3 protein. D genes are given only for firm matches. Clone size, where shown, is once, few, many, or a class for clones that have expanded.

NA TRBJ2-7 TRBV7-9 TRBD2 TGTGCCAGCAGCTCGACTAGCGGCGAGCAGTACTTC CASSSTSGEQYF
NA TRBJ2-7 TRBV11-3 TRBD2 TGTGCCAGCAGCTTACCGGGGGGGGCAAGTTACGAGCAGTACTTC CASSLPGGASYEQYF
NA TRBJ2-2 TRBV3-1/TRBV3-2 NA TGTGCCAGCAGCCCCACCCGGGGTCCGAACACCGGGGAGCTGTTTTTT CASSPTRGPNTGELFF
NA TRBJ2-2 TRBV7-9 NA TGTGCCAGCAGCTTTACCGCTAGCGTCACCGGGGAGCTGTTTTTT CASSFTASVTGELFF
NA TRBJ2-1 TRBV12-1 NA TGTGCCAGCAGCTTTCCCGATGAGGCTAGCGGGAGTTACAATGAGCAGTTCTTC CASSFPDEASGSYNEQFF
NA TRBJ2-1 TRBV5-1 NA TGCGCCAGCAGCTTGACCCCCCCGGCGAGGTACAATGAGCAGTTCTTC CASSLTPPARYNEQFF
once TRBJ1-5 TRBV4-3 NA TGCGCCAGCAGCCAAGATTGGAGGGTTGGCAATCAGCCCCAGCATTTT CASSQDWRVGNQPQHF
NA TRBJ1-5 TRBV30 NA TGTGCCTGGAGAGACCCTCGACCAAGGGAGAATCAGCCCCAGCATTTT CAWRDPRPRENQPQHF
NA TRBJ1-6 TRBV4-1 NA TGCGCCAGCAGCCGCCTGGACCGGGACATCAATTCACCCCTCCACTTT CASSRLDRDINSPLHF
NA TRBJ2-3 TRBV6-6 TRBD2 TGTGCCAGCAGAACGGGGGGGAGCACAGATACGCAGTATTTT CASRTGGSTDTQYF
NA TRBJ1-2 TRBV27 NA TGTGCCAGCAGTCCACAGGGAGTCTATGGCTACACCTTC CASSPQGVYGYTF
NA TRBJ2-4 TRBV6-5 TRBD1 TGTGCCAGCAGACGACAGGGGAAGTCCCGGGGGATTCAGTACTTC CASRRQGKSRGIQYF
NA TRBJ1-1 TRBV3-1/TRBV3-2 NA TGTGCCAGCAGTCAGACCGACAGCCGCACTGAAGCTTTCTTT CASSQTDSRTEAFF
NA TRBJ2-7 TRBV27 TRBD2 TGTGCCAGCAGTTTACTAGCGGGGACCTACGAGCAGTACTTC CASSLLAGTYEQYF
few TRBJ1-3 TRBV5-6 NA TGTGCCAGCAGCAGCCCGGGACGGTGGTCCTTGGAGGCTGGAAACACCATATATTTT CASSSPGRWSLEAGNTIYF
once TRBJ2-1 TRBV2 TRBD2 TGTGCCAGCACCAGAAGTTGGGGGAGGGCTAACAATGAGCAGTTCTTC CASTRSWGRANNEQFF
NA TRBJ2-7 TRBV24-1 TRBD1 TGTGCCACCAGTTCCGGGACAGGGAATTCCTACGAGCAGTACTTC CATSSGTGNSYEQYF
NA TRBJ2-1 TRBV6-2/TRBV6-3 TRBD2 TGTGCCAGCAGTTACTTAGCGGGACTGAACTACAATGAGCAGTTCTTC CASSYLAGLNYNEQFF
NA TRBJ1-2 TRBV13 TRBD1 TGTGCCAGCAGCTTAGGGAGACAGGGTCTCTCCCCCGGCTACACCTTC CASSLGRQGLSPGYTF
NA TRBJ1-2 TRBV24-1 NA TGTGCCACCAGTGATGGACAGAAAAATAACTATGGCTACACCTTC CATSDGQKNNYGYTF
few TRBJ1-1 TRBV27 NA TGTGCCAGCAGTTTAAACGGAGGGGCTGGGACTGAAGCTTTCTTT CASSLNGGAGTEAFF
few TRBJ2-2 TRBV5-6 NA TGTGCCAGCAGCCGGAGGGGGGGCCGAGGCGGGGAGCTGTTTTTT CASSRRGGRGGELFF
NA TRBJ1-2 TRBV19 NA TGTGCCAGTAGTATAGGATGGGAGTATCTGTTCTATGGCTACACCTTC CASSIGWEYLFYGYTF
NA TRBJ1-4 TRBV11-2 NA TGTGCCAGCAGCCACCCCAAGGAAAAACTGTTTTTT CASSHPKEKLFF
NA TRBJ2-2 TRBV6-5 NA TGTGCCAGCAGTTCCCCCCTGGACTTCCCTAGCGGGGAGCTGTTTTTT CASSSPLDFPSGELFF
NA TRBJ2-1 TRBV29-1 TRBD1 TGCAGCGTTGAAGATGTCGAGACAGGGGTCTTGAATGAGCAGTTCTTC CSVEDVETGVLNEQFF
NA TRBJ2-7 TRBV7-9 NA TGTGCCAGCAGCTTAGTTGGCGGGTCCTACGAGCAGTACTTC CASSLVGGSYEQYF
NA TRBJ2-1 TRBV6-5 NA TGTGCCAGCAGTTATACCGGGTTGGGCAATGAGCAGTTCTTC CASSYTGLGNEQFF
NA TRBJ2-2 TRBV5-1 NA TGCGCCAGCAGCTCGGGAGGGACAGGGCTTTCCGGGGAGCTGTTTTTT CASSSGGTGLSGELFF
NA TRBJ1-3 TRBV4-3 NA TGCGCCAGCAGCCAAGAGGCATCCTCTGGAAACACCATATATTTT CASSQEASSGNTIYF
NA TRBJ1-4 TRBV4-1 TRBD1 TGCGCCAGCAGACTCCGAGTGGACAGGGGGGATGAAAAACTGTTTTTT CASRLRVDRGDEKLFF
NA TRBJ2-7 TRBV6-2/TRBV6-3 TRBD1 TGTGCCAGCAGTCGGACAGGGCCGACCTACGAGCAGTACTTC CASSRTGPTYEQYF
NA TRBJ1-2 TRBV7-9 NA TGTGCCAGCAGCCCGCTACAGGGACATGGCTACACCTTC CASSPLQGHGYTF
NA TRBJ1-1 TRBV28 NA TGTGCCAGCAGTACAGGGTCCTCTGAAGCTTTCTTT CASSTGSSEAFF
NA TRBJ2-1 TRBV3-1/TRBV3-2 NA TGTGCCAGCAGGCAGAGGGATGAGCAGTTCTTC CASRQRDEQFF